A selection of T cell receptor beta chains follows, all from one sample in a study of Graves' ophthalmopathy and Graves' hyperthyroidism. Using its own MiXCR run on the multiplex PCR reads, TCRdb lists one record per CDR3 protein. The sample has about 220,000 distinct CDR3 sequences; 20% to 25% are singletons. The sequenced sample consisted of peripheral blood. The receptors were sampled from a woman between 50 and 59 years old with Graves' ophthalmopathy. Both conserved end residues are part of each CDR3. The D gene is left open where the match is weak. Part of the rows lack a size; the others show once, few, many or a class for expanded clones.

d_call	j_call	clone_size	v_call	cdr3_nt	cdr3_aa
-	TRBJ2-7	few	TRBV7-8	TGTGCCAGCAGCCCATTTGGGGTCTCCTACGAGCAGTACTTC	CASSPFGVSYEQYF
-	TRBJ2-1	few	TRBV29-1	TGCAGCGTTGCACCCCGATTGGCGGCCCAAGGGGGGTTCTTC	CSVAPRLAAQGGFF
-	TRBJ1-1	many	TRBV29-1	TGCAGCGTTAAGGGGGAAACCATGAACACTGAAGCTTTCTTT	CSVKGETMNTEAFF
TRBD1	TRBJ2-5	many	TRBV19	TGTGCCAGTAGTACCGGACAGGGCGGGGAGACCCAGTACTTC	CASSTGQGGETQYF
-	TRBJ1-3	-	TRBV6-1	TGTGCCAGCAGGCGCCAGAGCTCTGGAAACACCATATATTTT	CASRRQSSGNTIYF
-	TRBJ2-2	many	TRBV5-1	TGCGCCAGCAAATTCTTAGCGAACACCGGGGAGCTGTTTTTT	CASKFLANTGELFF
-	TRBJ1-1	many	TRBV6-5	TGTGCCAGCAGTTACGCCGGGAGGAACACTGAAGCTTTCTTT	CASSYAGRNTEAFF
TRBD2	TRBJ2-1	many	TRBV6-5	TGTGCCAGCAGTTACCTCTCGGGAGGGAATGAGCAGTTCTTC	CASSYLSGGNEQFF
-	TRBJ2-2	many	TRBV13	TGTGCCAGCAGCTTAGGGCTAGCCGAACGCACCGGGGAGCTGTTTTTT	CASSLGLAERTGELFF
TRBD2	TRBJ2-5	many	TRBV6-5	TGTGCCAGCACACTAGCGGGCCACTACGAGACCCAGTACTTC	CASTLAGHYETQYF
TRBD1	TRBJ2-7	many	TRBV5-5	TGTGCCAGCAGCTCATGGACTGGACAGGTATCCTACGAGCAGTACTTC	CASSSWTGQVSYEQYF
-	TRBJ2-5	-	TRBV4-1	TGCGCCAGCAGCCAACAGGAAACCCAAGAGACCCAGTACTTC	CASSQQETQETQYF
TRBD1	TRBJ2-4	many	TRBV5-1	TGCGCCAGCAGCTTGGACGGACAGGGATCAATTCAGTACTTC	CASSLDGQGSIQYF
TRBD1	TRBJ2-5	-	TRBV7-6	TGTGCCAGCATTAGTAATGGACAGGGTGACGAGACTCAGTACTTC	CASISNGQGDETQYF
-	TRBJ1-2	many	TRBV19	TGTGCCAGTAGTCCAATCGGCGTGGACTATGGCTACACCTTC	CASSPIGVDYGYTF
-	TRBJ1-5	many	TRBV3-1	TGTGCCAGCAGCCAACGGTCGCGCGTTCAGCCCCAGCATTTT	CASSQRSRVQPQHF
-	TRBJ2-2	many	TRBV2	TGTGCCAGCACCCGGACGGGGAAAGGCGGGGAGCTGTTTTTT	CASTRTGKGGELFF
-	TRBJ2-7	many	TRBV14	TGTGCCAGCAGCCAAGCCTCGTGGGGCATCTACTACGAGCAGTACTTC	CASSQASWGIYYEQYF
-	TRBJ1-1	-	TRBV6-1	TGTGCCAGCAGACGAAACAGGGAGACCACTGAAGCTTTCTTT	CASRRNRETTEAFF
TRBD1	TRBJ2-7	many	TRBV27	TGTGCCAGCGGCAGGGGGCTCGACGAGCAGTACTTC	CASGRGLDEQYF
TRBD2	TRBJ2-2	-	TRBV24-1	TGTGCCACCAGTGATTCGAGACTAGCGGGAGCCTCCGCGAACACCGGGGAGCTGTTTTTT	CATSDSRLAGASANTGELFF
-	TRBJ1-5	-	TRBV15	TGTGCCACCAGCAGCAGCCCTCGGCAGCCCCAGCATTTT	CATSSSPRQPQHF
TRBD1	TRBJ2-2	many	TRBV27	TGTGCCAGCAGTGGGGGACAGGTGAACACCGGGGAGCTGTTTTTT	CASSGGQVNTGELFF
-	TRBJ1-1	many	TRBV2	TGTGCCAGCAGTGATGGGTTGTCGGACACTGAAGCTTTCTTT	CASSDGLSDTEAFF
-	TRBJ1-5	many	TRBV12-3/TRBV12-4	TGTGCCAGCAGCTCCGGCAATCAGCCCCAGCATTTT	CASSSGNQPQHF
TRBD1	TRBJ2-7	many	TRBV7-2	TGTGCCAGCAGTCGGGACAGGGAGACCTACGAGCAGTACTTC	CASSRDRETYEQYF
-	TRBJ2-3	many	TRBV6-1	TGTGCCAGCAGGCAAAGTACGAGCACAGATACGCAGTATTTT	CASRQSTSTDTQYF
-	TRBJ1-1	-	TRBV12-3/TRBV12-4	TGTGCCAGCAGTCGGGCCGGCATGAACACTGAAGCTTCCTTT	CASSRAGMNTEASF
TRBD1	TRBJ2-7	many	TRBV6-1	TGTGCCAGCAGTGGAGGTTCCGGGACAGGGACCTACGAGCAGTACTTC	CASSGGSGTGTYEQYF
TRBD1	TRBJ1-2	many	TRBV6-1	TGTGCCAGCAGACGATCAGACAGGGCTAACTATGGCTACACCTTC	CASRRSDRANYGYTF
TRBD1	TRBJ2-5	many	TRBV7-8	TGTGCCAGCTCCATCGGCCCGACAGGGGGCTTCATTGAGACCCAGTACTTC	CASSIGPTGGFIETQYF
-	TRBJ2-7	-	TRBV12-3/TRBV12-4	TGTGCCAGCAGTCGAGGGGGGACGCACGAGCAGTACTTC	CASSRGGTHEQYF
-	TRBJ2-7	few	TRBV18	TGTGCCAGCTCATCCACAGGCCTCAACGAGCAGTACTTC	CASSSTGLNEQYF
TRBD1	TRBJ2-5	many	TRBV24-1	TGTGCCACCAGTGGCCTACAGGGGGCCCAAGAGACCCAGTACTTC	CATSGLQGAQETQYF
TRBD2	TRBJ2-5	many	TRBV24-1	TGTGCCACCAGTGACCTAGCGGGAGACCAAGAGACCCAGTACTTC	CATSDLAGDQETQYF
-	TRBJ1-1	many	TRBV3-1	TGTGCCAGCAGCCGGGCGGGGGGGAACACTGAAGCTTTCTTT	CASSRAGGNTEAFF
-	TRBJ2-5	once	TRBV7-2	TGTGCCAGCAGCTTAGAAGGAGCGGGTAGGGGGGAGACCCAGTACTTC	CASSLEGAGRGETQYF
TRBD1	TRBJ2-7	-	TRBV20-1	TGCAGTGCTAGTGGGGACAGGGACTACTACGAGCAGTACTTC	CSASGDRDYYEQYF
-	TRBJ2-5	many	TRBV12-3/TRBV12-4	TGTGCCAGCAACCAGGGGGGCCAAGAGACCCAGTACTTC	CASNQGGQETQYF
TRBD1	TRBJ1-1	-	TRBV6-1	TGTGCCAGCAGTGAAGCCGGGACAGTGGTGAACACTGAAGCTTTCTTT	CASSEAGTVVNTEAFF
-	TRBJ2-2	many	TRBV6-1	TGTGCCAGCAACCAGGCCCCCTCCTCCGGGGAGCTGTTTTTT	CASNQAPSSGELFF
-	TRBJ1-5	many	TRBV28	TGTGCCAGCAGTTTACAGTGGAACAATCAGCCCCAGCATTTT	CASSLQWNNQPQHF
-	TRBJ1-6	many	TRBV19	TGTGCCAGTACCCAGGCAAGGGATTCACCCCTCCACTTT	CASTQARDSPLHF
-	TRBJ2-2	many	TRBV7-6	TGTGCCAGCAGCTTGGAGCGATCCTCCGGGGAGCTGTTTTTT	CASSLERSSGELFF
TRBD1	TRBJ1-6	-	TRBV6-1	TGTGCCAGCAGTACCTTCCGGGACAGGGGAGGGAGTAATTCACCCCTCCACTTT	CASSTFRDRGGSNSPLHF
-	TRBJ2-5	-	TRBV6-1	TGTGCCAGCAGTCCCCGGGACACGCCACGGACCCAGTACTTC	CASSPRDTPRTQYF
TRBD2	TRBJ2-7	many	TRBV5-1	TGCGCCAGCAGCTTGGGCGTCGGGGGAGGGATAGACTACGAGCAGTACTTC	CASSLGVGGGIDYEQYF
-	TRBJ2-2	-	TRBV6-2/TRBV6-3	TGTGCCAGCAGCCGCACGGATACCGGGGAGCTGTTTTTT	CASSRTDTGELFF
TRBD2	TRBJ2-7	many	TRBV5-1	TGCGCCAGCAGCATCACCGGGACTAGTCTTTACGAGCAGTACTTC	CASSITGTSLYEQYF
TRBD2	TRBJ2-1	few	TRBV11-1	TGTGCCAGCAGCCCTACTAGCGGGGTGGTCAATGAGCAGTTCTTC	CASSPTSGVVNEQFF
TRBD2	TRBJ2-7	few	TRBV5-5	TGTGCCAGCAGCGGGGGACTAGCTAAAGAGCAGTACTTC	CASSGGLAKEQYF
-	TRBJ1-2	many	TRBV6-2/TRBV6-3	TGTGCCAGCAGTTACGGCTATGGCTACACCTTC	CASSYGYGYTF
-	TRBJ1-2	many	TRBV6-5	TGTGCCAGCAGTTACTCGGTCCTAGGACAGCGAGCCTATGGCTACACCTTC	CASSYSVLGQRAYGYTF
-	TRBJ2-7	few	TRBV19	TGTGCCAGTTCCAGCCAGGGAATTTACGAGCAGTACTTC	CASSSQGIYEQYF